This TCR beta chain stems from a study of blood T cell repertoires in COVID-19. V shed 3 bases and J shed 3 bases, with 10 bases lying between them. CDR1 and CDR2 from the germline V gene are KGHSH and LQKENI. The CDR3 spans 14 residues. Clones were sequenced by immunoSEQ multiplex PCR, and TCRdb holds only the in-frame ones, with some missing. The sample shows about 530,000 clones, approximately 91% of them seen only once. The clonotype originates from a woman in her forties or fifties with COVID-19, enrolled during active disease. V is TRBV18 and J is TRBJ2-3; D gene ambiguous. The sample consisted of peripheral blood. The DNA of the CDR3 is TGTGCCAGCTCACCGAGAATGAGTACAGATACGCAGTATTTT. It specifies CASSPRMSTDTQYF.